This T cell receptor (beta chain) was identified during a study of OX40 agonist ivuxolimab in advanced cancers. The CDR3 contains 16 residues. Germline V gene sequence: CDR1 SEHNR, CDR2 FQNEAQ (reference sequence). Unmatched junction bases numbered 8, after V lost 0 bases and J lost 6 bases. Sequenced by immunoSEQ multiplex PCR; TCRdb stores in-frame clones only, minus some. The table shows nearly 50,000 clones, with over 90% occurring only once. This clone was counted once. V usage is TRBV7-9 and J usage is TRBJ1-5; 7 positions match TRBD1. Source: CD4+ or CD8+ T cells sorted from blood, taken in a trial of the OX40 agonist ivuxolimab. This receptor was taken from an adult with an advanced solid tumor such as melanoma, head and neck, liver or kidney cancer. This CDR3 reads CASSLAQGGRGQPQHF. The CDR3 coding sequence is TGTGCCAGCAGCTTAGCGCAGGGGGGCCGGGGTCAGCCCCAGCATTTT.